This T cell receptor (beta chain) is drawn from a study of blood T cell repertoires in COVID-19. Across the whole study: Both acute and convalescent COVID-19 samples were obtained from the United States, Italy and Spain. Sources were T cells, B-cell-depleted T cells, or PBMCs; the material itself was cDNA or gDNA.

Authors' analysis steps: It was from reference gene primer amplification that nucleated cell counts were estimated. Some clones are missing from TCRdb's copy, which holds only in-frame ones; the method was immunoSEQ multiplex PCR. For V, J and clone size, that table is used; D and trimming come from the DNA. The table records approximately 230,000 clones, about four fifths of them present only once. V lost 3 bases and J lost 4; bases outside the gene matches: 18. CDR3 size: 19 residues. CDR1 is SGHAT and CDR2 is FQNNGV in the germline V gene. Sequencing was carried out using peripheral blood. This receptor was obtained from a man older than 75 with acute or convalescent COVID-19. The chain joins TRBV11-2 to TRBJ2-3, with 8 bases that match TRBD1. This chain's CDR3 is CASSFRPPRDRSLPDTQYF. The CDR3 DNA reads TGTGCCAGCAGCTTTAGGCCCCCCCGGGACAGGAGTCTCCCAGATACGCAGTATTTT.